These 13 T cell receptor beta chains originate from one sample sequenced in a study of shared clonotypes between healthy human individuals. Only in-frame clones appear in the TCRdb table, and some are missing; sequencing was by immunoSEQ multiplex PCR. Here the sample spans some 1,100,000 clones, more than 75% being singletons. The sample consisted of memory CD4+ T cells from PBMCs. Subset defined: CD45RA-negative fraction. These receptors were collected from a man younger than 30 in good health. Some clones in this sample may be carry-over from other donors' samples.

This clone was counted a few times. Other DNA variants within this sample encode the same CDR3. The chain uses TRBV28 and TRBJ2-5; no reliable D call. The germline V and J ends were trimmed by 6 bases and 2 bases, with 10 bases remaining between them. The CDR3 contains 13 residues. Per germline, CDR1 MDHEN and CDR2 SYDVKM. The CDR3 loop reads CASSSSGQETQYF. CDR3 nucleotide sequence: TGTGCCAGCAGCTCCTCCGGACAAGAGACCCAGTACTTC.

The chain uses TRBV7-9 and TRBJ2-3, with 8 bases lining up with TRBD2. V gave up 7 bases and J gave up 1 base; unmatched junction bases: 4. The length of the CDR3 is 14 residues. The V gene's germline CDR1 is SEHNR and CDR2 FQNEAQ (reference sequence). The CDR3 DNA reads TGTGCCAGCACCCGGCGGGGGGGCACAGATACGCAGTATTTT. It specifies CASTRRGGTDTQYF.

The chain combines TRBV5-1 with TRBJ2-3; tentatively, D is TRBD1 (6 bases). V dropped 4 bases and J dropped 2 bases, with 14 bases sitting between them. CDR1 is SGHRS and CDR2 is YFSETQ in the germline V gene. The CDR3 is 15 residues long. CDR3 nucleotide sequence: TGCGCCAGCAGCCTTATCCGGACAGCCACAGATACGCAGTATTTT. It translates to CASSLIRTATDTQYF. Drawing the rest from reference TRBV5-1 and TRBJ2-3, the complete variable domain is KAGVTQTPRYLIKTRGQQVTLSCSPISGHRSVSWYQQTPGQGLQFLFEYFSETQRNKGNFPGRFSGRQFSNSRSEMNVSTLELGDSALYLCASSLIRTATDTQYFGPGTRLTVL.

This sequence joins TRBV6-5 and TRBJ2-7; D may be TRBD1 (6 bases). There are 14 residues in the CDR3. Between the trimmed V and J ends, which lost 2 bases and 5 bases, there was a span of 13 bases. Germline V gives CDR1 MNHEY, CDR2 SVGAGI. The CDR3 here is CASSYRGQNDEQYF. CDR3 DNA sequence: TGTGCCAGCAGTTACCGCGGACAGAATGACGAGCAGTACTTC.

The V gene is TRBV10-3, the J gene TRBJ1-2; D gene unclear. The CDR3 extends over 16 amino acids. Per germline, CDR1 ENHRY and CDR2 SYGVKD. V lost 1 base and J lost 1, with 13 bases in between. The DNA for the CDR3 is TGTGCCATCAGTGAGTGGGTCGGGAAGGGTAACTATGGCTACACCTTC. The encoded protein is CAISEWVGKGNYGYTF.

The chain is built from TRBV6-6 and TRBJ2-3; D remains unclear. V was cut by 2 bases and J by 2 bases, with 14 bases left in between. CDR3 length: 16 residues. Per germline, CDR1 MNHNY and CDR2 SVGAGI (reference sequence). The CDR3 nucleotides read TGTGCCAGCAGTTACGAGGTCCAGTTATACACAGATACGCAGTATTTT. Translation: CASSYEVQLYTDTQYF.

This rearrangement joins TRBV11-2 to TRBJ2-5; the match to TRBD1 covers 9 bases. This CDR3 has 15 amino acids. The V segment lost 4 bases and the J segment 5 bases; nucleotides outside the gene matches: 8. The germline CDR1 and CDR2 sequences are SGHAT and FQNNGV. This CDR3 reads CASSSRTGGGETQYF. The CDR3 DNA is TGTGCCAGCAGCTCGAGAACAGGGGGCGGCGAGACCCAGTACTTC.

This clone was observed a single time. The V and J genes are TRBV7-2 and TRBJ1-1, with no clear D. From germline, CDR1 is SGHTA and CDR2 FQGNSA. V shed 4 bases and J shed 1 base, with 7 bases lying between them. This CDR3 region has 13 residues. This CDR3 is CASSWRSNTEAFF. CDR3 DNA sequence: TGTGCCAGCAGCTGGAGGTCGAACACTGAAGCTTTCTTT.

This chain uses TRBV7-2 with TRBJ1-1; D ambiguous. CDR1 is SGHTA and CDR2 is FQGNSA in the germline V gene. V was shortened by 5 bases and J by 1 base, with 11 bases between the two germline ends. The CDR3 consists of 14 residues. The CDR3 is CASSRTVWNTEAFF. The CDR3 DNA follows: TGTGCCAGCAGCCGGACGGTTTGGAACACTGAAGCTTTCTTT.

The chain carries TRBV28 and TRBJ2-1; D is uncertain. CDR1 and CDR2 (germline): MDHEN, SYDVKM. This CDR3 spans 15 amino acids. V lost 5 bases, J lost 0 bases, and 11 bases lay in between. The CDR3 is CASSALSISYNEQFF. CDR3 nucleotide sequence: TGTGCCAGCAGTGCCCTATCAATCTCCTACAATGAGCAGTTCTTC.

V is TRBV30 and J is TRBJ1-2, with D possibly being TRBD1 (5 bases). V was trimmed by 6 bases and J by 7 bases, leaving 15 bases between them. Germline V gives CDR1 GTSNPN, CDR2 SVGIG (reference sequence). The CDR3 runs to 12 residues. This CDR3 reads CACRVQSTGYTF. The CDR3 nucleotides read TGTGCCTGCAGGGTACAGTCGACTGGCTACACCTTC. Supplemented by reference TRBV30 and TRBJ1-2, the full variable domain reads SQTIHQWPATLVQPVGSPLSLECTVEGTSNPNLYWYRQAAGRGLQLLFYSVGIGQISSEVPQNLSASRPQDRQFILSSKKLLLSDSGFYLCACRVQSTGYTFGSGTRLTVV.

This clone appeared once. The rearrangement joins TRBV28 to TRBJ2-3, with a tentative D call TRBD2 (6 bases). The CDR3 contains 16 residues. The V and J ends lost 6 bases and 2 bases respectively, with 18 bases between them. CDR1 and CDR2 (germline): MDHEN, SYDVKM. DNA of the CDR3: TGTGCCAGCAGCTCATACCACCGGGACTTCACAGATACGCAGTATTTT. It encodes CASSSYHRDFTDTQYF.

The J gene is TRBJ1-5, the V gene TRBV2, with a possible D match to TRBD1 (6 bases). Looked up from germline, CDR1 is SNHLY and CDR2 is FYNNEI. V shed 6 bases and J shed 7 bases, with 19 bases lying between them. The CDR3 covers 15 residues. Here the CDR3 reads CASRGRGASGQPQHF. As DNA, the CDR3 is TGTGCCAGCAGAGGGAGGGGGGCCTCGGGACAGCCCCAGCATTTT.